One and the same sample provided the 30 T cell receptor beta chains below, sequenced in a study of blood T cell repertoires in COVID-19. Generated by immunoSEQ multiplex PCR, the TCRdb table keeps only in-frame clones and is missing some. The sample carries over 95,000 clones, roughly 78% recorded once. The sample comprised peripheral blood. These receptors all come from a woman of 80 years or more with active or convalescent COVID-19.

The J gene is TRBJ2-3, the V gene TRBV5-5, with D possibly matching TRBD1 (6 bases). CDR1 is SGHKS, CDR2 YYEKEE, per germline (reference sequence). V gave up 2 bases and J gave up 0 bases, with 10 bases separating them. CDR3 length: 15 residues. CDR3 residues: CASSLMGASTDTQYF. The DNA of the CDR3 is TGTGCCAGCAGCTTAATGGGGGCAAGCACAGATACGCAGTATTTT.

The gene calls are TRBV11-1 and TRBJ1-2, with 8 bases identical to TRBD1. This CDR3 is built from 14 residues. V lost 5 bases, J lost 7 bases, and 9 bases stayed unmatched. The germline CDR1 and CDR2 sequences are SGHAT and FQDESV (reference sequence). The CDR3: CASSLRTGPAGYTF. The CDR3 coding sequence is TGTGCCAGCAGCCTGAGGACAGGGCCTGCTGGCTACACCTTC.

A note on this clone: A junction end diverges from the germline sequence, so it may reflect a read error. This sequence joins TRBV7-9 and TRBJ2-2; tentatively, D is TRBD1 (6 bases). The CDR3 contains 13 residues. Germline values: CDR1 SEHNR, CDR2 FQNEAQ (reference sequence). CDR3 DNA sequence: TGTGCCAGCAGAAACGGCGGACGGACCCCAGGGGTCTTT. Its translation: CASRNGGRTPGVF.

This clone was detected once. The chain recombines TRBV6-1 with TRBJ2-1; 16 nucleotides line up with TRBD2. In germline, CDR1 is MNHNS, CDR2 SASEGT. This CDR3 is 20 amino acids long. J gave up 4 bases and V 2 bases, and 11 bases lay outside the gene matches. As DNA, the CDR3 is TGTGCCAGCAGTGAACGCGGCGGGACTAGCGGGAGGGCCCCTTACAATGAGCAGTTCTTC. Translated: CASSERGGTSGRAPYNEQFF.

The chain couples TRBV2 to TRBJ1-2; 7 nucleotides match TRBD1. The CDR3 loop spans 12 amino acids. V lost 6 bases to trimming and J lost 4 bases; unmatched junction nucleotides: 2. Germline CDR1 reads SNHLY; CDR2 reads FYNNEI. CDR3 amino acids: CASRRDSYGYTF. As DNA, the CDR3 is TGTGCCAGCAGGCGGGACAGCTATGGCTACACCTTC.

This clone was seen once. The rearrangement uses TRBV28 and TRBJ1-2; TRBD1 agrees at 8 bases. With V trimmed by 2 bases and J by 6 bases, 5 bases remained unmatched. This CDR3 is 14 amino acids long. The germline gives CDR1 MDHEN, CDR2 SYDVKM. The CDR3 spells CASSLGTGEHGYTF. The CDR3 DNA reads TGTGCCAGCAGTTTAGGGACAGGAGAGCATGGCTACACCTTC.

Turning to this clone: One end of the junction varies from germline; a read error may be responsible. CDR3 nucleotide sequence: TGTGCCAGCAGCTTGCCCCCGGCTAGCGGGAGCAATGAGCAGTTCTTC. Translating it yields CASSLPPASGSNEQFF. V usage is TRBV5-1 and J usage is TRBJ2-1; 10 bases fit TRBD2. Germline V gene sequence: CDR1 SGHRS, CDR2 YFSETQ. This CDR3 region has 16 residues.

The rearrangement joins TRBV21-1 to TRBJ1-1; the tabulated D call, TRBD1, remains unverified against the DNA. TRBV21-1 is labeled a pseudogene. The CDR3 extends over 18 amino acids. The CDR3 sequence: CASSNGEVGGATVTEAFF. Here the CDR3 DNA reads TGTGCCAGCAGCAACGGCGAGGTAGGGGGAGCGACGGTTACTGAAGCTTTCTTT.

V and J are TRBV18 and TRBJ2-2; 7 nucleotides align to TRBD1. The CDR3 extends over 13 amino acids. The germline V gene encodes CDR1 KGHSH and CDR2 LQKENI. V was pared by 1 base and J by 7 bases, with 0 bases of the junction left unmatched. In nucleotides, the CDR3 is TGTGCCAGCTCACCACGACAGGGCGGGGAGCTGTTTTTT. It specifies CASSPRQGGELFF.

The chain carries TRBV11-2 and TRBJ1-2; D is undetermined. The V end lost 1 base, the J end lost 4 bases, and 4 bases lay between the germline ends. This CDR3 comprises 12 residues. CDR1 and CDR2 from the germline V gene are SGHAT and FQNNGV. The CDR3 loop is CASSLGSYGYTF. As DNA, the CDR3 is TGTGCCAGCAGCTTAGGCAGCTATGGCTACACCTTC.

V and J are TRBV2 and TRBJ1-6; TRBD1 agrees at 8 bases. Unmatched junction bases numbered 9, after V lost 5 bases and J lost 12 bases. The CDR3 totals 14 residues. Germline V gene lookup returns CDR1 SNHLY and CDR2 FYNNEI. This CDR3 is CASSSQGGGEPLHF. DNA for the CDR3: TGTGCCAGCAGTTCACAGGGGGGAGGAGAACCCCTCCACTTT.

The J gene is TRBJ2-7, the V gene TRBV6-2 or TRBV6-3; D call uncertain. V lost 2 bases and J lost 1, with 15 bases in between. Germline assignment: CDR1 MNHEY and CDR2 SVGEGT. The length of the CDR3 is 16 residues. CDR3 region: CASSYRSVAESYEQYF. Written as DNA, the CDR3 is TGTGCCAGCAGTTACCGGTCCGTCGCCGAATCCTACGAGCAGTACTTC.

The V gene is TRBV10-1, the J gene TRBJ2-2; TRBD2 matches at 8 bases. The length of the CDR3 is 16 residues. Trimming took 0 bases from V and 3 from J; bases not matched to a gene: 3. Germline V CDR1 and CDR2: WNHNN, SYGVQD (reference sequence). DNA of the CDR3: TGCGCCAGCAGTGAGTCGAAAGCGGGGGACACCGGGGAGCTGTTTTTT. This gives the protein CASSESKAGDTGELFF.

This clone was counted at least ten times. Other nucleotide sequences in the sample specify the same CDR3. CDR3 coding DNA: TGCAGCGTTGAGGGGCAATCGGGCACTGAAGCTTTCTTT. As protein: CSVEGQSGTEAFF. This rearrangement joins TRBV29-1 to TRBJ1-1, with D maybe TRBD1 (5 bases). V was trimmed by 3 bases and J by 4 bases, leaving 12 bases between them. The CDR3 has 13 amino acids. The germline gives CDR1 SQVTM, CDR2 ANQGSEA.

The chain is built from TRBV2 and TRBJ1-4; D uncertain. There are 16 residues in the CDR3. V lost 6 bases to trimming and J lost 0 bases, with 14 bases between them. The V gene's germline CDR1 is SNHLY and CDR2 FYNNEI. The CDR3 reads CASSGFKAATNEKLFF. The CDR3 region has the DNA TGTGCCAGCAGCGGTTTTAAAGCCGCAACTAATGAAAAACTGTTTTTT.

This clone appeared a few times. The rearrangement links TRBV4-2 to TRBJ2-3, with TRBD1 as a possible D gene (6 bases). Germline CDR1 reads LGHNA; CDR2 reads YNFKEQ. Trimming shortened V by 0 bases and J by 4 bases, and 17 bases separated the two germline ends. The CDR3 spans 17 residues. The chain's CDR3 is CASSQDQDGGPPDTQYF. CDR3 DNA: TGTGCCAGCAGCCAAGATCAGGATGGGGGCCCCCCAGATACGCAGTATTTT.

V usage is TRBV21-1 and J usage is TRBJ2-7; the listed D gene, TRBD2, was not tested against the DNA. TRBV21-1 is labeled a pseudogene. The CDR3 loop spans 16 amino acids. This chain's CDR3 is CASLKGGGSSTYEQYF. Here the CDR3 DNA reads TGTGCCAGCTTAAAAGGAGGCGGGAGCTCTACCTACGAGCAGTACTTC.

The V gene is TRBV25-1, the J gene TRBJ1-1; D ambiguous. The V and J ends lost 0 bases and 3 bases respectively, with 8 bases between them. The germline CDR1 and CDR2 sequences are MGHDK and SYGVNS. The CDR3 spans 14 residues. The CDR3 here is CASSEYFPDTEAFF. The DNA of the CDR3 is TGTGCCAGCAGTGAATATTTCCCGGACACTGAAGCTTTCTTT.

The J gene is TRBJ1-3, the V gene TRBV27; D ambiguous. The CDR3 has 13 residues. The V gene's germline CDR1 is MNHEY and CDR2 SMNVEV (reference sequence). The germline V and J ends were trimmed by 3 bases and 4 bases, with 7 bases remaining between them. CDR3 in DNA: TGTGCCAGCAGTTTCAGCGGAGGAAACACCATATATTTT. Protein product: CASSFSGGNTIYF.

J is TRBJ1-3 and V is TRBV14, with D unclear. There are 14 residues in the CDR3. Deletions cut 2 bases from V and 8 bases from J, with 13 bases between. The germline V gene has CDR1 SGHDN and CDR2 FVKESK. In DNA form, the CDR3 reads TGTGCCAGCAGCCAATGGGAATTGGGAGACACCATATATTTT. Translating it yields CASSQWELGDTIYF. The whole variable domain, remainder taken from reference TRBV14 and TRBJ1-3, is EAGVTQFPSHSVIEKGQTVTLRCDPISGHDNLYWYRRVMGKEIKFLLHFVKESKQDESGMPNNRFLAERTGGTYSTLKVQPAELEDSGVYFCASSQWELGDTIYFGEGSWLTVV.

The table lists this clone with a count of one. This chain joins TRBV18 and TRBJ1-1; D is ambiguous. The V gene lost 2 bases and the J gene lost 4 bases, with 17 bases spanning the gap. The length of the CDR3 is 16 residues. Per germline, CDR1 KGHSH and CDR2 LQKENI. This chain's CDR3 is CASSPIQVLAGTEAFF. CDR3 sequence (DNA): TGTGCCAGCTCACCAATTCAGGTCCTCGCGGGCACTGAAGCTTTCTTT.

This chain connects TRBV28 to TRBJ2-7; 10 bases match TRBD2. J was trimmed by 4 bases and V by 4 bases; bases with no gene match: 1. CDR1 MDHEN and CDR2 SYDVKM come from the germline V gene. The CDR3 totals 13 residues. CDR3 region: CASSWTSGYEQYF. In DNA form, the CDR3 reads TGTGCCAGCAGTTGGACTAGCGGTTACGAGCAGTACTTC.

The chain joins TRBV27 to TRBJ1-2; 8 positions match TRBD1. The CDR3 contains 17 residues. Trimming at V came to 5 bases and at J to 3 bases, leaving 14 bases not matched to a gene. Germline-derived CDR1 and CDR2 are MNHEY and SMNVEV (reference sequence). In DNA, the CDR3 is TGTGCCAGCAGTCGTAACCCGACAGGGGCGTTAGACTATGGCTACACCTTC. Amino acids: CASSRNPTGALDYGYTF.

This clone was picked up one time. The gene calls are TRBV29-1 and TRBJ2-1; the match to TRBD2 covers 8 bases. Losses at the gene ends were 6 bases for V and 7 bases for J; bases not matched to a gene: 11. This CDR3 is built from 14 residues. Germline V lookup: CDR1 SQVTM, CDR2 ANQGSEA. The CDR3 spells CSVLAPGGRNEQFF. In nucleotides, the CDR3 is TGCAGCGTCCTTGCCCCGGGAGGGCGGAATGAGCAGTTCTTC.

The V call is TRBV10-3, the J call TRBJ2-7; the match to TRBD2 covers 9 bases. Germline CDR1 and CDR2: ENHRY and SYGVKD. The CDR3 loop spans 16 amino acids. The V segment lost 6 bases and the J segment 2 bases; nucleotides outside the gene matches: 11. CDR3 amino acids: CAISHQKTSGTYEQYF. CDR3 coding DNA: TGTGCCATCAGCCACCAAAAGACTAGCGGTACCTACGAGCAGTACTTC.

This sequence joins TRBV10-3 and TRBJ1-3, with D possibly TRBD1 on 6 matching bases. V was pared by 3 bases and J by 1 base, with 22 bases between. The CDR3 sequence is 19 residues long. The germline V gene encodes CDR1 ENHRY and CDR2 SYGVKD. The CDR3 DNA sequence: TGTGCCATCAGTGAATTGGGGCAGGGGATCCCCTTTTCTGGAAACACCATATATTTT. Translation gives CAISELGQGIPFSGNTIYF.

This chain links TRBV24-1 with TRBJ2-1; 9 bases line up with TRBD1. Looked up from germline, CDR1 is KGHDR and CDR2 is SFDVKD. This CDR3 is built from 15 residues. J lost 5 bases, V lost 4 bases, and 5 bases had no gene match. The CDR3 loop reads CATSDSGTGNNEQFF. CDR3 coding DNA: TGTGCCACCAGTGACTCCGGGACAGGGAACAATGAGCAGTTCTTC.

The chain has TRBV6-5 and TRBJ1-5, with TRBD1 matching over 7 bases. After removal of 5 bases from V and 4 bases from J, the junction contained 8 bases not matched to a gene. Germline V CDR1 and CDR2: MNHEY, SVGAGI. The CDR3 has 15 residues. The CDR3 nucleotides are TGTGCCAGCAGTCCCCGACAGGGTGGGAATCAGCCCCAGCATTTT. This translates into CASSPRQGGNQPQHF.

Here the CDR3 reads CASSPLPSGNNEQFF. CDR3 nucleotide sequence: TGTGCCAGCTCACCACTCCCTAGCGGAAACAATGAGCAGTTCTTC. The chain links TRBV18 to TRBJ2-1, with 7 nucleotides matching TRBD2. The J segment lost 5 bases and the V segment lost 1 base, leaving 5 bases of the junction unmatched. The CDR3 length is 15 residues. The germline V gene encodes CDR1 KGHSH and CDR2 LQKENI.

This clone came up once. The CDR3 region is CASSLGTSGRASYNEQFF. CDR3 sequence (DNA): TGTGCCAGCAGCTTAGGGACTAGCGGGAGGGCCTCCTACAATGAGCAGTTCTTC. This chain links TRBV5-5 with TRBJ2-1, with 16 bases aligning to TRBD2. The J segment lost 0 bases and the V segment lost 2 bases, leaving 2 bases of the junction unmatched. Per germline, CDR1 SGHKS and CDR2 YYEKEE (reference sequence). CDR3 length: 18 amino acids. The whole variable domain, filled in from reference TRBV5-5 and TRBJ2-1, reads DAGVTQSPTHLIKTRGQQVTLRCSPISGHKSVSWYQQVLGQGPQFIFQYYEKEERGRGNFPDRFSARQFPNYSSELNVNALLLGDSALYLCASSLGTSGRASYNEQFFGPGTRLTVL.